A selection of T cell receptor beta chains follows, all from one sample in a study of blood T cell repertoires in COVID-19. The table came from immunoSEQ multiplex PCR; TCRdb's copy has only in-frame clones and leaves some out. This table has a few hundred thousand clones, around 90% appearing once. The sequenced material came from peripheral blood. These receptors all stem from a man younger than 35 with active or convalescent COVID-19. CDR3s include the opening cysteine and the closing phenylalanine or tryptophan. A D gene is named only where the DNA matches it firmly.

cdr3_aa	cdr3_nt	j_call	v_call	d_call
CASTTPLDEQFF	TGTGCCAGTACCACACCGCTTGATGAGCAGTTCTTC	TRBJ2-1	TRBV19	.
CASRRGGSRDEQYF	TGTGCCAGCAGGCGGGGGGGGAGTCGCGACGAGCAGTACTTC	TRBJ2-7	TRBV2	TRBD2
CASSPGGGKLFF	TGCGCCAGCAGCCCCGGGGGGGGAAAACTGTTTTTT	TRBJ1-4	TRBV5-1	.
CASSGRTRGPEQFF	TGTGCCAGCAGTGGTCGGACTAGGGGACCTGAGCAGTTCTTC	TRBJ2-1	TRBV2	TRBD2
CSARNRDGYTF	TGCAGTGCTAGGAACAGGGATGGCTACACCTTC	TRBJ1-2	TRBV20-1	.
CASSSDREGGYTF	TGTGCCAGCTCCTCGGACAGGGAAGGCGGCTACACCTTC	TRBJ1-2	TRBV18	TRBD1
CASSLIRTGVGYTF	TGTGCCAGCAGCTTAATAAGGACAGGGGTCGGCTACACCTTC	TRBJ1-2	TRBV7-8	TRBD1
CASSSGRPGELFF	TGCGCCAGCAGCAGCGGGCGTCCCGGGGAGCTGTTTTTT	TRBJ2-2	TRBV4-3	.
CASSHRANTGELFF	TGTGCCAGCAGCCACAGGGCGAACACCGGGGAGCTGTTTTTT	TRBJ2-2	TRBV7-9	.
CASSSWTNGAGGWEQFF	TGCGCCAGCAGCTCCTGGACTAACGGAGCGGGGGGCTGGGAGCAGTTCTTC	TRBJ2-1	TRBV5-1	TRBD2
CASSQGYTEAFF	TGCGCCAGCAGTCAGGGATACACTGAAGCTTTCTTT	TRBJ1-1	TRBV10-1	.
CASSLAQGSYGYTF	TGTGCCAGCAGCTTAGCGCAGGGCAGCTATGGCTACACCTTC	TRBJ1-2	TRBV7-2	.
CASSPLAGTEAFF	TGTGCCAGCTCACCACTGGCAGGCACTGAAGCTTTCTTT	TRBJ1-1	TRBV18	.